This T cell receptor (beta chain) was recorded in a study of blood T cells in healthy people across ages. The sample holds a few counts of this clonotype. For the second PCR, which ran for about 6 to 11 cycles, a sample-barcoded 5' primer and a J-beta primer mix were used. Via MiXCR, TCRdb re-called the 5' RACE reads, giving one row per CDR3 protein. The repertoire consists of 800,000 to 900,000 distinct CDR3 sequences, with under 80% occurring once and the leading ten covering about a quarter. Between the trimmed V and J ends, which lost 1 base and 0 bases, there was a span of 9 bases. The CDR3 has 15 amino acids. CDR1 and CDR2 (germline): LGHNA, YSLEER.

The TCR was taken from a man aged 25-45 years in good health. Sequencing used blood. V and J are TRBV4-3 and TRBJ1-2; no firm D call. CDR3: CASSQVRGTNYGYTF. CDR3 in DNA: TGCGCCAGCAGCCAAGTCCGGGGAACTAACTATGGCTACACCTTC.